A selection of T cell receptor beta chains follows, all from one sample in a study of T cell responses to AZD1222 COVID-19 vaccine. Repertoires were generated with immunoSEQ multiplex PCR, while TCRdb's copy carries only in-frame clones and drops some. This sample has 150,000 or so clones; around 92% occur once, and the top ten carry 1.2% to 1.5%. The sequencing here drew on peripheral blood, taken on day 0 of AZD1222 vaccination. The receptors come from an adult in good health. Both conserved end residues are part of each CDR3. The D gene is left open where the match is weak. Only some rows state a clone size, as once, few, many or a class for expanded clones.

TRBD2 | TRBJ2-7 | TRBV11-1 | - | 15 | TGTGCCAGCAGCCCCGGGGGACTAGCGCTTATCGAGCAGTACTTC | CASSPGGLALIEQYF
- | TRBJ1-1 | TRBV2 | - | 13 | TGTGCCAGCAGTGAAGGGGACAACACTGAAGCTTTCTTT | CASSEGDNTEAFF
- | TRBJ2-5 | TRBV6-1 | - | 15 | TGTGCCAGCAGTGAAGAGGCAGGGGGGGGCGAGACCCAGTACTTC | CASSEEAGGGETQYF
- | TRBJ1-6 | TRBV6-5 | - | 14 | TGTGCCAGCACCCAGGACCAGGGTTATTCACCCCTCCACTTT | CASTQDQGYSPLHF
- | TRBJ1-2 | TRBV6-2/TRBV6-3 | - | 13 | TGTGCCAGCAGTTACTCACAGGGAAGTGGCTACACCTTC | CASSYSQGSGYTF
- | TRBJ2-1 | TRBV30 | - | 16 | TGTGCCTGGAGTGTGGCTCGGCGGGAACTCTACAATGAGCAGTTCTTC | CAWSVARRELYNEQFF
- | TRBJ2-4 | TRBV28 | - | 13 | TGTGCCAGCAGTTCCGGGCAGAAAAACATTCAGTACTTC | CASSSGQKNIQYF
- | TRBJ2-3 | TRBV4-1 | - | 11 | TGCGCCAGCAGCCAGAGGAGGGCGCAGTATTTT | CASSQRRAQYF
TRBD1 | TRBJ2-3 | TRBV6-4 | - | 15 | TGTGCCAGCAGAGTACAGGGGGCGATCACAGATACGCAGTATTTT | CASRVQGAITDTQYF
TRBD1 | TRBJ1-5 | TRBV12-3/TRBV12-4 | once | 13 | TGTGCCAGTCGGGGGACAGGAGGGCAGCCCCAGCATTTT | CASRGTGGQPQHF
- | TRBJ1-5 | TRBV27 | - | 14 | TGTGCCAGCAGTCTTGGGGTCGGGTATCAGCCCCAGCATTTT | CASSLGVGYQPQHF
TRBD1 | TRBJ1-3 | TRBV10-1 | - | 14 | TGCGCCAGCACTTTCGGACAGGGCGGAAACACCATATATTTT | CASTFGQGGNTIYF
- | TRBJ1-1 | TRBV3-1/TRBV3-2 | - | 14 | TGTGCCAGCAGCCCGGTGCGACAGACCGATGAAGCTTTCTTT | CASSPVRQTDEAFF
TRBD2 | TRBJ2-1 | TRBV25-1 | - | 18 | TGTGCCAGCAGTGTTGGCCGCCCCGGGACTAGCGTCAGGGATGAGCAGTTCTTC | CASSVGRPGTSVRDEQFF
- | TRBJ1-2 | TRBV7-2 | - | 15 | TGTGCCAGCAGCCCCGGACTCTGGCGGGGCTATGGCTACACCTTC | CASSPGLWRGYGYTF
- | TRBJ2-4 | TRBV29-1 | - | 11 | TGCAGCGGTGGTTCAGGAAACATTCAGTACTTC | CSGGSGNIQYF
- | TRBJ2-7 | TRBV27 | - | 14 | TGTGCCAGCAGTGGACACGGGGCTCCCTACGAGCAGTACTTC | CASSGHGAPYEQYF
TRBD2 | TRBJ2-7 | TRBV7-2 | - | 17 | TGTGCCAGCAGCTCTCGAGCCGGGACTAGCGCCGCCTACGAGCAGTACTTC | CASSSRAGTSAAYEQYF
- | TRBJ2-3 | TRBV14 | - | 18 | TGTGCCAGCAGCCATGACGGGGTCCTGCGTCCGAGCACAGATACGCAGTATTTT | CASSHDGVLRPSTDTQYF
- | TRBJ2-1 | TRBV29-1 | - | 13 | TGCAGCTCCCATCTGGGCGGTAACAATGAGCAGTTCTTC | CSSHLGGNNEQFF
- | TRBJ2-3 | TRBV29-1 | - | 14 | TGCAGCGCAGGGGGGGAGCCTTGGACAGATACGCAGTATTTT | CSAGGEPWTDTQYF
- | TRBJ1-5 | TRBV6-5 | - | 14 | TGTGCCAGCAGTTACTCTGGGACGAGTCAGCCCCAGCATTTT | CASSYSGTSQPQHF
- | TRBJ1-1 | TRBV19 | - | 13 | TGTGCCAGTAGCCTTGATCTGAACACTGAAGCTTTCTTT | CASSLDLNTEAFF
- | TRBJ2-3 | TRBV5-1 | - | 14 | TGCGCCAGCAGCTTGACAGGGTTTGAGAATACGCAGTATTTT | CASSLTGFENTQYF
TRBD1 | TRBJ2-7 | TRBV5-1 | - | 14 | TGCGCCAGCAGCTTAGGGACAGGGGTACCCGAGCAGTACTTC | CASSLGTGVPEQYF
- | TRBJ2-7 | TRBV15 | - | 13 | TGTGCCACCAGCCACCAGGAGAGCTACGAGCAGTACTTC | CATSHQESYEQYF
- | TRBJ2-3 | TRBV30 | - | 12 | TGTGCCTGGAGTGTCATCGGAGATACGCAGTATTTT | CAWSVIGDTQYF
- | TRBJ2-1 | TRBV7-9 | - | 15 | TGTGCCAGCAGCCATAGCGAGGGGCCCTACAATGAGCAGTTCTTC | CASSHSEGPYNEQFF
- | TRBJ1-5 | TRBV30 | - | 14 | TGTGCCTGGAGTGCGGGGATCAGCAATCAGCCCCAGCATTTT | CAWSAGISNQPQHF
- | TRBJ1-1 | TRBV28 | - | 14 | TGTGCCAGCAGCCCAGAGACAGAGAACACTGAAGCTTTCTTT | CASSPETENTEAFF
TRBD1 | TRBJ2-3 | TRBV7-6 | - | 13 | TGTGCCAGCAGCAAGACAGGGGTGGATACGCAGTATTTT | CASSKTGVDTQYF
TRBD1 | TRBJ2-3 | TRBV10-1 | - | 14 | TGCGCCAGCAGTTTAGACAGGGATGCAGATACGCAGTATTTT | CASSLDRDADTQYF
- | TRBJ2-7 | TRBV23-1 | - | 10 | TGCGCCAGCAGTCTTCACTCCCCGTACTTC | CASSLHSPYF
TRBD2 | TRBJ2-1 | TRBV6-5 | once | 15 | TGTGCCAGCAGTCTCGGACTAGCGGGGCCCAATGAGCAGTTCTTC | CASSLGLAGPNEQFF
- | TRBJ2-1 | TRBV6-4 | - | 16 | TGTGCCAGCAGTGACTCAAGGGGTTCACCCTACAATGAGCAGTTCTTC | CASSDSRGSPYNEQFF
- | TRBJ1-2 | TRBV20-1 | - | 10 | TGCAGTGCTATCGGCGATGGCTACACCTTC | CSAIGDGYTF
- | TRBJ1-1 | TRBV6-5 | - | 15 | TGTGCCAGCAGTTACTCGGCAGGGGTGGGCACTGAAGCTTTCTTT | CASSYSAGVGTEAFF
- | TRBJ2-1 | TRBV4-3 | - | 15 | TGCGCCAGCAGCCAAGCCCGGGAATCCTACAATGAGCAGTTCTTC | CASSQARESYNEQFF
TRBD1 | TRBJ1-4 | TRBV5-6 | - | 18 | TGTGCCAGCAGCTTGATACGGGAAGGGGGCAGTTCTAATGAAAAACTGTTTTTT | CASSLIREGGSSNEKLFF
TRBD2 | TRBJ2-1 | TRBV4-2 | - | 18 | TGTGCCAGCAGCCAGTACAGGACCGGGACTAGCGTCGTCGATGAGCAGTTCTTC | CASSQYRTGTSVVDEQFF
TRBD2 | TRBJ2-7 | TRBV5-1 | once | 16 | TGCGCCAGCAGCCACGGGACTAGCGGGAGCTCCTACGAGCAGTACTTC | CASSHGTSGSSYEQYF
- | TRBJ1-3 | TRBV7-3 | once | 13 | TGTGCCAGCAGCTCTACTACTGGAAACACCATATATTTT | CASSSTTGNTIYF
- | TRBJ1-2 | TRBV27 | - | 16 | TGTGCCAGCAGTTCCGCTGACAGGCCCACGGCCTATGGCTACACCTTC | CASSSADRPTAYGYTF
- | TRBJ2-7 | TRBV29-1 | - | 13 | TGCAGCGTCTTAGGGTGGGGGTCGGACGAGCAGTACTTC | CSVLGWGSDEQYF
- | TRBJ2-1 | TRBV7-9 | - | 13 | TGTGCCAGCAGCCCACGGCAATACAATGAGCAGTTCTTC | CASSPRQYNEQFF
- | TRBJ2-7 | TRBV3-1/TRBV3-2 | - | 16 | TGTGCCAGCAGCCAAGATCGGGACATCTGGGCCTACGAGCAGTACTTC | CASSQDRDIWAYEQYF
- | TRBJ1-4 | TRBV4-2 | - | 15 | TGTGCCAGCAGCCAAGATAGGACTAAGTTCGCCGAACTGTTTTTT | CASSQDRTKFAELFF
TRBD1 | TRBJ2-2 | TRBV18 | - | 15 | TGTGCCAGCTCACCGGGACAGGGAGGCACCGGGGAGCTGTTTTTT | CASSPGQGGTGELFF
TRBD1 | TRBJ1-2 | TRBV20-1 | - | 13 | TGCAGTGCTAGTGGGACAGGGGGTTTGCGGTACACCTTC | CSASGTGGLRYTF
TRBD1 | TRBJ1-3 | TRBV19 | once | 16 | TGTGCCAGTAGTCACGGCGACAGGGGCGCTGGAAACACCATATATTTT | CASSHGDRGAGNTIYF